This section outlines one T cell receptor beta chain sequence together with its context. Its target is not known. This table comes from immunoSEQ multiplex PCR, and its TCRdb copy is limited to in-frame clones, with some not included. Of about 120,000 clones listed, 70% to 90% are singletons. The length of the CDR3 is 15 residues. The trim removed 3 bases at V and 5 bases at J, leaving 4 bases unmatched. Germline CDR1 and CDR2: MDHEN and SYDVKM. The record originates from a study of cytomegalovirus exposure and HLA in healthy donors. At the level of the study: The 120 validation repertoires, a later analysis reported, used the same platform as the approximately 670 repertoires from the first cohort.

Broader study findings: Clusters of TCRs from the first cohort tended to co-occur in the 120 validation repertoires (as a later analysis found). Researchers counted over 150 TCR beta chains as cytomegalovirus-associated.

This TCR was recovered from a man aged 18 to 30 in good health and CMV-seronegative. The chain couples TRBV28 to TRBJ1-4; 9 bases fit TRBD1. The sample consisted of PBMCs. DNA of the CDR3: TGTGCCAGCAGTTTGACGACAGGGGGGAATGAAAAACTGTTTTTT. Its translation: CASSLTTGGNEKLFF.